What follows are 22 T cell receptor beta chains derived from one specimen sequenced in a study of cytomegalovirus exposure and HLA in healthy donors. The PCR made use of 60 Vbeta and 13 Jbeta primers. Sequencing was performed with immunoSEQ multiplex PCR; in TCRdb, only in-frame clones are kept and a portion is missing. The table includes about 120,000 clones, roughly 70% detected once. The sample was PBMCs. These receptors were collected from a woman in her 50s in good health and CMV-seropositive.

V usage is TRBV19 and J usage is TRBJ2-1; D call uncertain. CDR3 size: 13 residues. V shed 3 bases and J shed 3 bases, with 6 bases lying between them. Germline V lookup: CDR1 LNHDA, CDR2 SQIVND (reference sequence). CDR3 DNA sequence: TGTGCCAGTAGTATGGGCAACTACAATGAGCAGTTCTTC. Residues: CASSMGNYNEQFF.

The J gene is TRBJ1-1, the V gene TRBV7-9; 7 bases agree with TRBD1. Looked up from germline, CDR1 is SEHNR and CDR2 is FQNEAQ (reference sequence). The trim removed 10 bases at V and 3 bases at J, leaving 17 bases unmatched. The CDR3 totals 16 residues. The CDR3 reads CATRRVLLTGDTEAFF. The CDR3 DNA reads TGTGCCACCCGGCGGGTTCTCTTAACAGGGGACACTGAAGCTTTCTTT.

The J gene is TRBJ1-5, the V gene TRBV25-1; D is undetermined. V was pared by 4 bases and J by 3 bases, with 10 bases between. This CDR3 comprises 14 residues. In germline, CDR1 is MGHDK, CDR2 SYGVNS. The CDR3 spells CASSVTGNNQPQHF. For the CDR3, the DNA is TGTGCCAGCAGTGTGACGGGGAACAATCAGCCCCAGCATTTT.

The chain is built from TRBV10-1 and TRBJ2-7; the match to TRBD1 covers 12 bases. V was clipped by 6 bases and J by 6 bases; unmatched bases: 6. The CDR3 is 14 amino acids. Germline V CDR1 and CDR2: WNHNN, SYGVQD (reference sequence). CDR3 nucleotides: TGCGCCAGCAGCGCCGGGACAGGGGGCGCCGAGCAGTACTTC. As protein: CASSAGTGGAEQYF.

V is TRBV5-1 and J is TRBJ2-1; 7 nucleotides match TRBD1. V shed 2 bases and J 0 bases; nucleotides not matched to a gene: 8. The CDR3 has 17 residues. Germline V gene lookup returns CDR1 SGHRS and CDR2 YFSETQ. The CDR3 spells CASSLTGQGVSYNEQFF. The CDR3 coding sequence is TGCGCCAGCAGCTTAACAGGGCAGGGGGTCTCCTACAATGAGCAGTTCTTC. The full variable domain, in which reference TRBV5-1 and TRBJ2-1 provide the parts outside the CDR3, is KAGVTQTPRYLIKTRGQQVTLSCSPISGHRSVSWYQQTPGQGLQFLFEYFSETQRNKGNFPGRFSGRQFSNSRSEMNVSTLELGDSALYLCASSLTGQGVSYNEQFFGPGTRLTVL.

The chain combines TRBV4-1 with TRBJ1-5, with 7 bases fitting TRBD1. Germline V CDR1 and CDR2: MGHRA, YSYEKL. CDR3 length: 16 residues. V lost 1 base to trimming and J lost 1 base; unmatched junction nucleotides: 4. CDR3 loop: CASSQAQGPSNQPQHF. DNA of the CDR3: TGCGCCAGCAGCCAAGCACAGGGGCCGAGCAATCAGCCCCAGCATTTT.

The chain uses TRBV4-3 and TRBJ2-1; 10 bases are shared with TRBD2. The CDR3 sequence is 15 residues long. V gave up 1 base and J gave up 6 bases; unmatched junction bases: 3. Germline V gives CDR1 LGHNA, CDR2 YSLEER. The CDR3 DNA is TGCGCCAGCAGCCAAGTTAGCGGGGGGATCAATGAGCAGTTCTTC. Its protein product is CASSQVSGGINEQFF.

This clone was counted between two and nine times. The gene calls are TRBV6-6 and TRBJ1-2; D might be TRBD1 (6 bases). The ends were cut back, 2 bases at V and 8 bases at J, with 12 bases in the middle. Looked up from germline, CDR1 is MNHNY and CDR2 is SVGAGI (reference sequence). The length of the CDR3 is 13 residues. The DNA for the CDR3 is TGTGCCAGCAGTTACGTACAGGGACAAGGCTACACCTTC. This codes for CASSYVQGQGYTF.

This clone came up once. The V and J genes are TRBV7-2 and TRBJ1-2; D possibly corresponds to TRBD1 (6 bases). CDR1 SGHTA and CDR2 FQGNSA come from the germline V gene. The V gene lost 0 bases and the J gene lost 2 bases, with 10 bases spanning the gap. There are 15 residues in the CDR3. CDR3 amino acids: CASSLASTGNYGYTF. In nucleotides, the CDR3 is TGTGCCAGCAGCTTAGCCTCAACAGGGAACTATGGCTACACCTTC.

This clone was detected only a few times. The chain has TRBV28 and TRBJ2-7, with 9 bases aligning to TRBD1. V shed 5 bases, J shed 1 base, and the junction held 6 bases outside the gene matches. The CDR3 totals 15 residues. The germline CDR1 and CDR2 sequences are MDHEN and SYDVKM. CDR3: CASSGPGQGSYEQYF. CDR3 DNA sequence: TGTGCCAGCAGTGGGCCGGGACAGGGTTCCTACGAGCAGTACTTC.

V is TRBV15 and J is TRBJ2-7; TRBD2 is a possible D gene (6 bases). Between the trimmed V and J ends, which lost 0 bases and 1 base, there was a span of 10 bases. The CDR3 is 15 residues long. CDR1 and CDR2 (germline): LNHNV, YYDKDF (reference sequence). The CDR3 nucleotides are TGTGCCACCAGCAGAGAGCGGGGAGGTTCCTACGAGCAGTACTTC. It encodes CATSRERGGSYEQYF.

The V gene is TRBV9, the J gene TRBJ1-1; D may be TRBD1 (6 bases). Trimming removed 3 bases from V and 4 bases from J, with 10 bases in between. The CDR3 is 13 residues long. The germline CDR1 and CDR2 sequences are SGDLS and YYNGEE. Here the CDR3 reads CASSGLGATEAFF. CDR3 DNA sequence: TGTGCCAGCAGCGGACTGGGGGCCACTGAAGCTTTCTTT.

V is TRBV6-1 and J is TRBJ1-4, with D possibly matching TRBD1 (5 bases). Germline CDR1 and CDR2: MNHNS and SASEGT. Trimming took off 4 bases at V and 8 bases at J, with 11 bases between the two ends. The CDR3 contains 13 residues. The CDR3 sequence: CASSGGRGEKLFF. Written as DNA, the CDR3 is TGTGCCAGCAGTGGAGGACGGGGGGAAAAACTGTTTTTT.

J is TRBJ2-7 and V is TRBV5-1, with TRBD1 matching over 7 bases. V lost 4 bases, J lost 5 bases, and 6 bases stayed unmatched. The CDR3 sequence is 13 residues long. Per the germline V gene, CDR1 is SGHRS and CDR2 is YFSETQ. CDR3 coding DNA: TGCGCCAGCAGCACAGCGACAGGGAACGAGCAGTACTTC. Its protein is CASSTATGNEQYF.

V gene TRBV20-1 combines with J gene TRBJ2-1; no clear D gene. Germline lookup yields CDR1 DFQATT and CDR2 SNEGSKA (reference sequence). The ends were cut back, 0 bases at V and 12 bases at J, with 9 bases in the middle. The CDR3 length is 11 residues. The CDR3 protein is CSARDPPSQFF. Here the CDR3 DNA reads TGCAGTGCTAGAGATCCCCCCTCGCAGTTCTTC.

The chain combines TRBV27 with TRBJ2-7; TRBD2 aligns across 11 bases. The ends lost 5 bases at V and 2 bases at J; junction bases unmatched: 14. CDR1 MNHEY and CDR2 SMNVEV come from the germline V gene (reference sequence). The CDR3 is 18 residues long. CDR3 amino acids: CASSRRLAGLMGPYEQYF. In nucleotides, the CDR3 is TGTGCCAGCAGTAGAAGACTAGCGGGGCTGATGGGCCCCTACGAGCAGTACTTC.

J is TRBJ1-4 and V is TRBV6-5, with a tentative D call TRBD1 (6 bases). V lost 6 bases to trimming and J lost 8 bases, with 10 bases between them. This CDR3 contains 12 residues. CDR1 is MNHEY and CDR2 is SVGAGI in the germline V gene. The CDR3 DNA reads TGTGCCAGCAGCCACGACAGGGAAAAACTGTTTTTT. This encodes CASSHDREKLFF.

In its sample, this clone was seen once. The chain carries TRBV7-6 and TRBJ2-3, with TRBD2 matching 7 bases. Germline-derived CDR1 and CDR2 are SGHVS and FNYEAQ. Unmatched junction bases numbered 6, after V lost 2 bases and J lost 1 base. The CDR3 runs to 16 residues. The CDR3 reads CASSLLRERGTDTQYF. The CDR3, as DNA: TGTGCCAGCAGCTTACTGCGGGAGCGGGGCACAGATACGCAGTATTTT.

V and J are TRBV15 and TRBJ1-3, with 7 bases fitting TRBD1. Germline values: CDR1 LNHNV, CDR2 YYDKDF (reference sequence). V lost 8 bases, J lost 0 bases, and 7 bases stayed unmatched. CDR3 length: 15 amino acids. Here the CDR3 reads CATAPDRTSGNTIYF. The CDR3 DNA follows: TGTGCCACCGCCCCGGACAGGACCTCTGGAAACACCATATATTTT.

The chain combines TRBV7-9 with TRBJ2-6, with D unresolved. Trimming took 1 base from V and 0 from J, leaving 4 bases between them. CDR1 is SEHNR and CDR2 is FQNEAQ in the germline V gene (reference sequence). The CDR3 consists of 15 residues. CDR3 nucleotides: TGTGCCAGCAGCTTAGTAGTCTCTGGGGCCAACGTCCTGACTTTC. It encodes CASSLVVSGANVLTF.

The chain is built from TRBV2 and TRBJ1-4; 10 bases are a match to TRBD1. Looked up from germline, CDR1 is SNHLY and CDR2 is FYNNEI. The CDR3 extends over 16 amino acids. With 6 bases clipped from V and 4 bases from J, the junction kept 8 bases outside the gene matches. This CDR3 is CASRFGQGVVNEKLFF. Here the CDR3 DNA reads TGTGCCAGCAGGTTCGGACAGGGGGTGGTTAATGAAAAACTGTTTTTT.

The V call is TRBV4-3, the J call TRBJ2-3; TRBD2 aligns across 12 bases. Losses at the gene ends were 2 bases for V and 2 bases for J; bases not matched to a gene: 5. Germline V gene data show CDR1 as LGHNA and CDR2 as YSLEER. CDR3 size: 17 residues. The CDR3 DNA follows: TGCGCCAGCAGCCAATCGGCTAGCGGGAGGGTCACAGATACGCAGTATTTT. It translates to CASSQSASGRVTDTQYF.